The T cell receptor (beta chain) described here comes from a study of T cell repertoires in cytomegalovirus infection. Study information: Public TCR beta signatures indicated both CMV infection and matching HLA type.

Study-wide findings and caveats: Summed frequency of shared TCR beta families picked out CMV carriers who also had the relevant HLA. The ex vivo response showed dominance by HLA-C-restricted CMV-specific TCR beta clonotypes.

The CDR3 is 14 residues long. Per germline, CDR1 LNHDA and CDR2 SQIVND (reference sequence). Trimming removed 1 base from V and 9 bases from J, with 13 bases in between. Via MiXCR, TCRdb re-called the reads, giving one row per CDR3 protein. Here the sample spans 350,000 to 550,000 distinct CDR3 sequences, 31% being singletons. As concerns this clonotype: Its specificity is not known.

Sequencing was performed on PBMCs. This TCR derives from a human donor in good health (CMV status not recorded). Some clones in this sample may be carry-over from other donors' samples. V and J are TRBV19 and TRBJ2-1, with D perhaps being TRBD1 or TRBD2 (5 bases each). The CDR3 is CASSIGYQGREQFF. CDR3 DNA: TGTGCCAGTAGTATAGGGTACCAGGGACGTGAGCAGTTCTTC.